Below, 11 T cell receptor beta chains from the same sample are listed, as sequenced in a study of shared clonotypes between healthy human individuals. Here immunoSEQ multiplex PCR was the method, and the copy in TCRdb shows in-frame clones only, minus some. The data contain about 380,000 clones, about 97% of them singletons. Specimen: memory CD8+ T cells sorted from blood. As to subset: CD45RO+ cells pooled with CCR7-negative TemRA cells. The receptors were sampled from a man under 40 in good health.

With regard to this clone: Distinct nucleotide sequences in the sample also encode this CDR3. V usage is TRBV18 and J usage is TRBJ2-7; perhaps TRBD1 as D (5 bases). In germline, CDR1 is KGHSH, CDR2 LQKENI. This CDR3 has 12 residues. V dropped 6 bases and J dropped 3 bases, with 9 bases sitting between them. CDR3: CASSGQGYEQYF. CDR3 DNA sequence: TGTGCCAGCTCCGGGCAGGGCTACGAGCAGTACTTC.

The chain has TRBV30 and TRBJ2-2; tentatively, D is TRBD2 (5 bases). Germline V gene lookup returns CDR1 GTSNPN and CDR2 SVGIG (reference sequence). Trimming took off 4 bases at V and 7 bases at J, with 22 bases between the two ends. The CDR3 runs to 16 residues. DNA of the CDR3: TGTGCCTGGAAAGCAGCTGGACTCTATCCAATCGGGGAGCTGTTTTTT. Its protein product is CAWKAAGLYPIGELFF.

The chain links TRBV1 to TRBJ1-3. TRBV1 is recorded as a pseudogene. The CDR3 is 17 amino acids. The CDR3: CTSSLGGPRISGNTIYF. For the CDR3, the DNA is TGCACCAGCAGCCTCGGGGGACCGCGCATCTCTGGAAACACCATATATTTT.

The rearrangement joins TRBV5-1 to TRBJ1-2; D is uncertain. From germline, CDR1 is SGHRS and CDR2 YFSETQ. This CDR3 has 16 amino acids. Trimming took 0 bases from V and 5 from J, leaving 17 bases between them. The CDR3 region is CASSLVGRKEPYGYTF. The DNA of the CDR3 is TGCGCCAGCAGCTTGGTCGGCAGGAAGGAACCTTATGGCTACACCTTC.

V gene TRBV5-1 combines with J gene TRBJ2-4, with TRBD2 identical over 8 bases. The length of the CDR3 is 15 residues. Trimming removed 3 bases from V and 1 base from J; junction bases left unmatched: 3. The germline V gene has CDR1 SGHRS and CDR2 YFSETQ. CDR3 nucleotides: TGCGCCAGCAGCTGGCGGGGGGATGCCAAAAACATTCAGTACTTC. Encoded protein: CASSWRGDAKNIQYF.

V usage is TRBV5-6 and J usage is TRBJ1-6, with 8 bases fitting TRBD1. The junction had 7 bases not matched to a gene; V was cut back by 4 bases and J by 7 bases. Germline loops: CDR1 SGHDT, CDR2 YYEEEE. The CDR3 covers 15 residues. DNA of the CDR3: TGTGCCAGCAGCAAACCAGGGGGCCGGAATTCACCCCTCCACTTT. This sequence encodes CASSKPGGRNSPLHF.

The rearrangement links TRBV5-1 to TRBJ2-3; D might be TRBD1 or TRBD2, each matching 6 bases. The CDR3 covers 14 residues. In germline, CDR1 is SGHRS, CDR2 YFSETQ. Trimming removed 4 bases at V and 0 bases at J, with 9 bases between. The CDR3 region has the DNA TGCGCCAGCAGCCAGGGGACTAGCACAGATACGCAGTATTTT. This sequence encodes CASSQGTSTDTQYF.

The V gene is TRBV19, the J gene TRBJ2-5; D is possibly TRBD1 (5 bases). CDR3 size: 15 residues. The ends were cut back, 3 bases at V and 1 base at J, with 12 bases in the middle. Per the germline V gene, CDR1 is LNHDA and CDR2 is SQIVND (reference sequence). CDR3 protein: CASSIGRDVQETQYF. In DNA form, the CDR3 reads TGTGCCAGTAGTATCGGCAGGGATGTCCAAGAGACCCAGTACTTC.

The V gene is TRBV14, the J gene TRBJ2-4; D remains ambiguous. This CDR3 has 12 amino acids. V was clipped by 5 bases and J by 6 bases, with 8 bases between them. Germline CDR1 reads SGHDN; CDR2 reads FVKESK. The CDR3 DNA is TGTGCCAGCAGCGGACCCCGAAACATTCAGTACTTC. It yields the protein CASSGPRNIQYF.

This sequence joins TRBV5-1 and TRBJ2-2, with D hard to call. V was clipped by 4 bases and J by 4 bases, with 14 bases between them. Germline V gene lookup returns CDR1 SGHRS and CDR2 YFSETQ. The CDR3 has 15 amino acids. The CDR3 coding sequence is TGCGCCAGCAGCCCCCGCGGAGATAGCACCGGGGAGCTGTTTTTT. Its translation is CASSPRGDSTGELFF. Full variable domain (rest looked up from reference TRBV5-1 and TRBJ2-2): KAGVTQTPRYLIKTRGQQVTLSCSPISGHRSVSWYQQTPGQGLQFLFEYFSETQRNKGNFPGRFSGRQFSNSRSEMNVSTLELGDSALYLCASSPRGDSTGELFFGEGSRLTVL.

This chain joins TRBV29-1 and TRBJ1-1; TRBD1 matches at 8 bases. CDR1 is SQVTM and CDR2 is ANQGSEA in the germline V gene. CDR3 length equals 13 residues. The V segment lost 5 bases and the J segment 5 bases; nucleotides outside the gene matches: 7. The CDR3 reads CSVRTGSGTEAFF. The CDR3 DNA reads as TGCAGCGTTCGGACAGGGTCGGGTACTGAAGCTTTCTTT.